The clone carrying this T cell receptor beta chain was found once. Sequenced by immunoSEQ multiplex PCR; TCRdb stores in-frame clones only, minus some. The profile shows about 230,000 clones, over 75% of them singletons. CDR1 is SEHNR and CDR2 is FQNEAQ in the germline V gene (reference sequence). Trimming left V 5 bases short and J 2 bases short, with 26 bases between. The CDR3 totals 19 residues. The data stem from a study of blood T cell repertoires in COVID-19. The overall study: The United States, Italy and Spain were the sources of the acute and convalescent COVID-19 samples. The cDNA or gDNA used as material had been derived from T cells, B-cell-depleted T cells, or PBMCs.

The chain uses TRBV7-9 and TRBJ2-3, with a weak D call TRBD2 (7 bases). This clonotype originated in a man in his late teens or twenties who had recovered from COVID-19. Material: PBMCs or T cells enriched from blood (not recorded which). CDR3 nucleotides: TGTGCCAGCAGCCCCCACCGAGTCCGGGGGGCCCTCCCCACAGATACGCAGTATTTT. It encodes CASSPHRVRGALPTDTQYF.